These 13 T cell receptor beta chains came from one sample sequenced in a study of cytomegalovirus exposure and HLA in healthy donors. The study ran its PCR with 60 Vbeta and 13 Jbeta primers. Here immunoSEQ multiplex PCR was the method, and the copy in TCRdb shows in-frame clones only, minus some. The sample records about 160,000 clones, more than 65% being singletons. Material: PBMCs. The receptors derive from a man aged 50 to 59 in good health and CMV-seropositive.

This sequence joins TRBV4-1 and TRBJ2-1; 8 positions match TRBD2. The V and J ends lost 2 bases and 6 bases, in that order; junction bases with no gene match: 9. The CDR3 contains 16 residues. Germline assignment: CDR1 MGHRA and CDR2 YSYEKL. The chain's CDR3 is CASSQRLAGATNEQFF. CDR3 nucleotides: TGCGCCAGCAGCCAAAGGCTAGCGGGCGCCACCAATGAGCAGTTCTTC.

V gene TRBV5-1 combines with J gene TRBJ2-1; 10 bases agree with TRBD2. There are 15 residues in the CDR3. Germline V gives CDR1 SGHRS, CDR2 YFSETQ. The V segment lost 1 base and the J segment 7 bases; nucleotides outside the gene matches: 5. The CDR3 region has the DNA TGCGCCAGCAGCTTGTCTCTAGCGGGAGTTAATGAGCAGTTCTTC. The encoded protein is CASSLSLAGVNEQFF.

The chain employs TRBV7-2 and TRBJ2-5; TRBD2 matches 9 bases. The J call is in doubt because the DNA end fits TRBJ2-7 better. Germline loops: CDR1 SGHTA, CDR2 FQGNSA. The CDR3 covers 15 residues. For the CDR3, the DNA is TGTGCCAGCAGCCACGGAGGGAGCGGGAGGTACGAGCAGTACTTC. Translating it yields CASSHGGSGRYEQYF.

The CDR3 sequence: CAINPGTASYEQYF. The CDR3 DNA follows: TGTGCCATCAATCCTGGGACAGCCTCCTACGAGCAGTACTTC. V and J are TRBV10-3 and TRBJ2-7, with 7 bases aligning to TRBD1. The CDR3 runs to 14 residues. V trimming: 7 bases; J trimming: 0 bases; junction bases outside the gene matches: 6. CDR1 ENHRY and CDR2 SYGVKD come from the germline V gene.

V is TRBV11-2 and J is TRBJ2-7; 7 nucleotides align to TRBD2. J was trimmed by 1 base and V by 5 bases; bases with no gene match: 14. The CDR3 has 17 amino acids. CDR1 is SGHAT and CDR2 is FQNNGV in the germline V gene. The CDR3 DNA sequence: TGTGCCAGCAGCCCCCTGAGGGGAGGGACCCAGTCCTACGAGCAGTACTTC. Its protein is CASSPLRGGTQSYEQYF.

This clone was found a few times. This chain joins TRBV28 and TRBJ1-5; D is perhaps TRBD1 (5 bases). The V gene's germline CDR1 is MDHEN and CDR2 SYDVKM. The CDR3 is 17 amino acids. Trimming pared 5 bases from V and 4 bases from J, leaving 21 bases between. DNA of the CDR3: TGTGCCAGCAGTCCCACAGGCATAGACAAGTGGAATCAGCCCCAGCATTTT. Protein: CASSPTGIDKWNQPQHF.

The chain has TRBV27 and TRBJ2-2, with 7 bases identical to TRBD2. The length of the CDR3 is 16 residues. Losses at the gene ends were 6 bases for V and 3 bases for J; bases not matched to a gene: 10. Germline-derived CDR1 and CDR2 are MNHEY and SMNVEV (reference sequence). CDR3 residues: CASRGGQGLDTGELFF. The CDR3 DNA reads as TGTGCCAGCAGGGGAGGGCAGGGTTTGGACACCGGGGAGCTGTTTTTT.

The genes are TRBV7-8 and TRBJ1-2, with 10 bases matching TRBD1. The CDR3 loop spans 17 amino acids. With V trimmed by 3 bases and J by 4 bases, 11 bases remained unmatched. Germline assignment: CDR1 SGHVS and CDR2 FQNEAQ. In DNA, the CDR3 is TGTGCCAGCAGCTTTGACAGGGGGCAAGGGTTGGGCTATGGCTACACCTTC. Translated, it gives CASSFDRGQGLGYGYTF.

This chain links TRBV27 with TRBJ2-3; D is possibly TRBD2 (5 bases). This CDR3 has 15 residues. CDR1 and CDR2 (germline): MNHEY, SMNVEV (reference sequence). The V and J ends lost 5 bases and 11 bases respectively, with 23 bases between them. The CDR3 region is CASSLSAPPRVEQYF. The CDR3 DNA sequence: TGTGCCAGCAGTCTCTCAGCTCCTCCGCGGGTGGAGCAGTATTTT.

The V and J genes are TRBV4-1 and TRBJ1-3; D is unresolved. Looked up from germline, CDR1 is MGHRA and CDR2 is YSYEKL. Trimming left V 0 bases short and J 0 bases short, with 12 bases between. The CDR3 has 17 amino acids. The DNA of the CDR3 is TGCGCCAGCAGCCAAGATTCGGCAGGCCTCTCTGGAAACACCATATATTTT. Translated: CASSQDSAGLSGNTIYF.

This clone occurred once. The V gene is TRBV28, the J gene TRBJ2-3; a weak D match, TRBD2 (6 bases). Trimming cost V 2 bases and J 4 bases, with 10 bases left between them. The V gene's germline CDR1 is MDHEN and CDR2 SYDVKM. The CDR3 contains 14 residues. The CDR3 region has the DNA TGTGCCAGCAGTTTAATGGGGGGTCCAGATACGCAGTATTTT. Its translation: CASSLMGGPDTQYF.

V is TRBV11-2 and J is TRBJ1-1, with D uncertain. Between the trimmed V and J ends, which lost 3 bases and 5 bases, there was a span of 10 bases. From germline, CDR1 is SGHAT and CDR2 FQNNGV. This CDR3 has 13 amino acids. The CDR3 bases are TGTGCCAGCAGCTTCCGGTTAAGAACTGAAGCTTTCTTT. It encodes CASSFRLRTEAFF. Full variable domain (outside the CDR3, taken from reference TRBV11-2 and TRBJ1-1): EAGVAQSPRYKIIEKRQSVAFWCNPISGHATLYWYQQILGQGPKLLIQFQNNGVVDDSQLPKDRFSAERLKGVDSTLKIQPAKLEDSAVYLCASSFRLRTEAFFGQGTRLTVV.

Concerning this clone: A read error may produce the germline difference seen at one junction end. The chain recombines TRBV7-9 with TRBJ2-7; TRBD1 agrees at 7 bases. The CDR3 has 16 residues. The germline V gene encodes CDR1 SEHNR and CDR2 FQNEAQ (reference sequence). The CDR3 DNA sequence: TGTTCCAGCAGCTCGAGGGACAGCTTCAGCTCCTACGAGCAGTACTTC. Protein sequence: CSSSSRDSFSSYEQYF.